The table lists the clone carrying this TCR beta chain with many counts. The antigen is unknown. This sample stems from a study of T cells after yellow fever vaccination. Findings of the study overall: Primary-vaccination clones mostly resurfaced post-booster (under 98% CD4, approximately 90% CD8).

Production of TCR cDNA was by 5'RACE template switching, which also added a universal primer site and UMIs. Each CDR3 protein gets one entry after TCRdb re-called the 5' RACE reads with MiXCR. The sample has fewer than 350,000 distinct CDR3 sequences, 3.5% to 5% seen once; the top ten hold roughly a fifth. The CDR3 sequence is 16 residues long. Trimming took 4 bases from V and 7 from J, leaving 18 bases between them. Per the germline V gene, CDR1 is KGHDR and CDR2 is SFDVKD. Source: PBMCs, taken 15 days after the yellow fever booster vaccination. The V call is TRBV24-1, the J call TRBJ2-2; possible D gene TRBD2, 6 bases. The receptor comes from a young man who received the YFV17D yellow fever vaccine. The CDR3, as DNA: TGTGCCACCAGTGACCCTCGACGGGGGACCCACGGGGAGCTGTTTTTT. Its translation: CATSDPRRGTHGELFF.